These T cell receptor beta chains were read from a single sample in a study of PD-L1 blockade in urothelial cancer. Libraries were prepared by immunoSEQ multiplex PCR; TCRdb keeps only in-frame clonotypes and omits some of them. The table includes 20,000 to 25,000 clones, roughly 84% detected once. The sample consisted of PBMCs, taken around atezolizumab (anti-PD-L1) treatment. The receptors were sampled from a man between 65 and 79 years old with urothelial cancer. The CDR3 runs from the conserved cysteine through the conserved F or W. The D gene is left open where the match is weak. A row's size may be missing; if present it is once, few, many or a size class.

D	size	V	J	DNA	CDR3
TRBD1	.	TRBV6-1	TRBJ1-1	TGTGCCAGCAGTGGTAGACAGGGGGGTTCCGTGAACACTGAAGCTTTCTTT	CASSGRQGGSVNTEAFF
.	.	TRBV11-2	TRBJ2-2	TGTGCCAGCAGCCTGGGGGCGGGCGCGAACACCGGGGAGCTGTTTTTT	CASSLGAGANTGELFF
TRBD2	once	TRBV4-2	TRBJ2-7	TGTGCCAGCGGCCCCGCGGGAGGACCCTACGAGCAGTACTTC	CASGPAGGPYEQYF
.	few	TRBV6-6	TRBJ1-1	TGTGCCAGCAGAACTAACACTGAAGCTTTCTTT	CASRTNTEAFF
.	few	TRBV4-3	TRBJ2-7	TGCGCCAGCAGCCGAAACAGGAGGGAAGACGAGCAGTACTTC	CASSRNRREDEQYF
.	.	TRBV19	TRBJ2-5	TGTGCCAGTAGTATATCTAGCGTCAATCCCGAGACCCAGTACTTC	CASSISSVNPETQYF
.	few	TRBV10-3	TRBJ2-5	TGTGCCATCAGTGACTCGAAGGCGGGGTTCCAAGAGACCCAGTACTTC	CAISDSKAGFQETQYF
.	.	TRBV9	TRBJ2-7	TGTGCCAGCAGCGTAGATTTAAGAGCCTACGAGCAGTACTTC	CASSVDLRAYEQYF
.	once	TRBV21-1	TRBJ1-1	TGTGCCAGCAGCAAAAGGGGGGGTTCCACTGAAGCTTTCTTT	CASSKRGGSTEAFF
.	.	TRBV11-2	TRBJ1-1	TGTGCCAGCAGCATGGGACTAGCGAACACTGAAGCTTTCTTT	CASSMGLANTEAFF
TRBD2	.	TRBV19	TRBJ2-5	TGTGCCAGTACCTCAGCGAGCCGGGAGGGCCAAGAGACCCAGTACTTC	CASTSASREGQETQYF
TRBD1	.	TRBV18	TRBJ2-1	TGTGCCAGCTCCCCGGGACAGGGGTCGATCAATGAGCAGTTCTTC	CASSPGQGSINEQFF
TRBD1	.	TRBV4-3	TRBJ1-2	TGCGCCAGCAGCCAAGACTTCGGACAGGCGACTAACTATGGCTACACCTTC	CASSQDFGQATNYGYTF
.	.	TRBV5-1	TRBJ2-5	TGCGCCAGCAGCTATACGACAGGCAAAGAGACCCAGTACTTC	CASSYTTGKETQYF
.	.	TRBV6-1	TRBJ2-7	TGTGCCAGCAGTGAAGAGGTTGGGCAGTCAACCTTCGACGAGCAGTACTTC	CASSEEVGQSTFDEQYF
TRBD1	few	TRBV29-1	TRBJ1-1	TGCAGCGTAACCGGGACAGGGGGCTGGACTGAAGCTTTCTTT	CSVTGTGGWTEAFF
TRBD2	.	TRBV28	TRBJ2-7	TGTGCCGTAGACTCCGGGACTAGCGGGCTTATACCTTCCTACGAGCAGTACTTC	CAVDSGTSGLIPSYEQYF
.	.	TRBV7-6	TRBJ2-7	TGTGCCAGCAGCTTAAATCTAGGCTTCTACGAGCAGTACTTC	CASSLNLGFYEQYF
TRBD1	.	TRBV5-6	TRBJ1-4	TGTGCCAGCAGCTTGCGAGGGGGCTCTCCGACTAATGAAAAACTGTTTTTT	CASSLRGGSPTNEKLFF
.	.	TRBV6-5	TRBJ1-5	TGTGCCAGCAGTTCTTTACAGGGCAATCAGCCCCAGCATTTT	CASSSLQGNQPQHF
.	.	TRBV18	TRBJ2-2	TGTGCCAGCTCAGAACAGGAGGGGGCTGCCGGGGAGCTGTTTTTT	CASSEQEGAAGELFF
.	.	TRBV10-3	TRBJ2-1	TGTGCCATCAGTGAACCGGGACTTCCTAGCTCCTACAATGAGCAGTTCTTC	CAISEPGLPSSYNEQFF
TRBD1	.	TRBV11-3	TRBJ1-1	TGTGCCAGCAGCTTAGGCCAGGGGGACAAATACACTGAAGCTTTCTTT	CASSLGQGDKYTEAFF
.	.	TRBV4-3	TRBJ1-3	TGCGCCAGCAGTCTAGATGGAAACACCATATATTTT	CASSLDGNTIYF
.	.	TRBV7-8	TRBJ2-5	TGTGCCAGCAGCCAAAAAAGGACAGCCGGGGAGCAGTACTTC	CASSQKRTAGEQYF
.	once	TRBV7-9	TRBJ2-2	TGTGCCAGCAGCCCCCCGGGGTCCCGGGGGGAGCTGTTTTTT	CASSPPGSRGELFF
TRBD1	.	TRBV12-5	TRBJ2-1	TGTGCTAGCCGGGACAGGGAAACAATGAAGCAGTTCTTC	CASRDRETMKQFF
.	once	TRBV4-1	TRBJ1-1	TGCGCCAGCAGCCAAGATGGCGGGGTGGGGAACACTGAAGCTTTCTTT	CASSQDGGVGNTEAFF
.	.	TRBV7-7	TRBJ2-3	TGTGCTAGCAGCTTAGGGGCCAGTAGCACAGATACGCAGTATTTT	CASSLGASSTDTQYF
.	.	TRBV4-1	TRBJ2-1	TGCGCCAGCAGCCATGTGACTGGAAGGGGCGACTCCTACAATGAGCAGTTCTTC	CASSHVTGRGDSYNEQFF